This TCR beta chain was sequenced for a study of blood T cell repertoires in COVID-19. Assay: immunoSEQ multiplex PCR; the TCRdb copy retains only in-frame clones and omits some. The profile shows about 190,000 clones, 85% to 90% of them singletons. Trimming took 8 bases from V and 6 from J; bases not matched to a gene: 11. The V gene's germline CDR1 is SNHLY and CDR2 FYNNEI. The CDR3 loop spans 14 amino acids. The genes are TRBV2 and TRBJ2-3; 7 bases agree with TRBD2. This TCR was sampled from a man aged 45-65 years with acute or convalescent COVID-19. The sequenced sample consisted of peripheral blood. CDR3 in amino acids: CASLWASGFDTQYF. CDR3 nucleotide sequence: TGTGCCAGCCTCTGGGCTAGCGGTTTTGATACGCAGTATTTT.